The T cell receptor beta chain under discussion was sequenced for a study of T cell responses to AZD1222 COVID-19 vaccine. Study background: It was second doses at about 4 or about 12 weeks that were pooled. Study-wide points: Donor demographics were predominantly white British with a female majority; clonal diversity may be underestimated. Compared with day 0, the breadth and depth of the Spike-specific TCR repertoire rose significantly after two doses of AZD1222. Recipients of AZD1222 seropositive at baseline numbered only 5 or 6.

The CDR3 spans 15 residues. CDR1 is SGHNT, CDR2 YYREEE, per germline (reference sequence). V was trimmed by 2 bases and J by 2 bases, leaving 12 bases between them. Repertoires were generated with immunoSEQ multiplex PCR, while TCRdb's copy carries only in-frame clones and drops some. The sample shows under 150,000 clones, about 92% of them seen only once. To note about this clone: The antigen is undetermined.

The source is an adult in good health. The sample was peripheral blood, taken on day 0 of AZD1222 vaccination. The rearrangement uses TRBV5-4 and TRBJ2-3, with D unclear. CDR3 protein: CASSFRVADTDTQYF. The CDR3 bases are TGTGCCAGCAGCTTTCGAGTAGCCGACACAGATACGCAGTATTTT.